This paragraph reports one T cell receptor (beta chain). Antigen specificity is unknown. These data come from a study of Graves' ophthalmopathy and Graves' hyperthyroidism. Pregnancy or lactation, uncontrolled infections and other autoimmune diseases were grounds for excluding patients. Clinical symptoms and serum thyroxine were used for diagnosis; TRAb, thyroid ultrasound and orbital computed tomography were also relied on. RNA transcripts were the source from which TCR beta CDR3 regions were amplified. Second-round multiplex PCR followed a first-round RT-PCR using HTBI primers. Via MiXCR, TCRdb re-called the multiplex PCR reads, giving one row per CDR3 protein. The sample consists of roughly 1.1 million distinct CDR3 sequences, 36% of them appearing once. Whole-study results and caveats: Using 13 signatures, a model distinguished ophthalmopathy from stable hyperthyroidism, reaching about 89% sensitivity and 81.08% specificity. The majority of expanded thyroid clonotypes above 0.001 frequency also occurred in blood.

The sequence was obtained from an adult man with Graves' hyperthyroidism. The specimen was peripheral blood or thyroid tissue (not recorded which).

The CDR3 protein is CASGRLAGGSYEQYF. The CDR3 DNA is TGTGCCAGCGGACGACTAGCGGGGGGTTCCTACGAGCAGTACTTC. The rearrangement uses TRBV12-3 or TRBV12-4 and TRBJ2-7, with TRBD2 matching over 13 bases. The length of the CDR3 is 15 residues. The V gene end was trimmed by 8 bases and the J gene end by 1 base; junction bases not matched to a gene: 5.